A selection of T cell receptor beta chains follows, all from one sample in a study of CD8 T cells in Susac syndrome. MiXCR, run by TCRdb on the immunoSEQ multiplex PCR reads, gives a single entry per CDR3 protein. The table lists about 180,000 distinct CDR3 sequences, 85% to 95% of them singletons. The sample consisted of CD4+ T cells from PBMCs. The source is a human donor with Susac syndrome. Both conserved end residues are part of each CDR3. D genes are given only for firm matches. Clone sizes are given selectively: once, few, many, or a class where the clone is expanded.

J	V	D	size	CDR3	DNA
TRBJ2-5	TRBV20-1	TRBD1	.	CSARLTGVPETQYF	TGCAGTGCTAGATTGACAGGGGTTCCAGAGACCCAGTACTTC
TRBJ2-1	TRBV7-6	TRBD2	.	CASSTWTRGNEQFF	TGTGCCAGCAGCACCTGGACTAGAGGGAATGAGCAGTTCTTC
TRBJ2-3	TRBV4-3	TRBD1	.	CASSPGTARNTQYF	TGCGCCAGCAGCCCGGGGACAGCACGAAATACGCAGTATTTT
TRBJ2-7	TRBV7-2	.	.	CASSLSSGNYEQYF	TGTGCCAGCAGCTTGTCTTCAGGAAACTACGAGCAGTACTTC
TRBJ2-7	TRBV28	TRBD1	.	CASSIRQGGRYEQYF	TGTGCCAGCAGTATCCGACAGGGGGGACGCTACGAGCAGTACTTC
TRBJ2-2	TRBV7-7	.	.	CASSSGTPRFTTGELFF	TGTGCTAGCAGCTCTGGGACCCCGCGTTTTACCACCGGGGAGCTGTTTTTT
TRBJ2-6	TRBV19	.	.	CASSTTTITNVLTF	TGTGCCAGTAGTACGACGACAATCACCAACGTCCTGACTTTC
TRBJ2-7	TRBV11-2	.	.	CASSLIRSGFRSYEQYF	TGTGCCAGCAGCTTAATTCGATCGGGTTTTCGTTCCTACGAGCAGTACTTC
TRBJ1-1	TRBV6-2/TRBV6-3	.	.	CASRQTPIMNTEAFF	TGTGCCAGCAGACAGACTCCCATCATGAACACTGAAGCTTTCTTT
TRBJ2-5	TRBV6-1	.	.	CASIRAGHSIETQYF	TGTGCCAGCATCCGAGCGGGACATTCTATTGAGACCCAGTACTTC
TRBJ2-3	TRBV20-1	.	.	CSAPAWGAWGTDTQYF	TGCAGTGCTCCTGCCTGGGGGGCCTGGGGCACAGATACGCAGTATTTT
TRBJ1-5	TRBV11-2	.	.	CASSLHNNQPQHF	TGTGCCAGCAGCTTACACAACAATCAGCCCCAGCATTTT
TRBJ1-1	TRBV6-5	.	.	CATSPSGPGATEAFF	TGTGCCACCTCTCCGTCAGGGCCGGGGGCCACTGAAGCTTTCTTT
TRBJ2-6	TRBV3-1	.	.	CASSRAPTNSGANVLTF	TGTGCCAGCAGTAGGGCACCTACTAACTCTGGGGCCAACGTCCTGACTTTC
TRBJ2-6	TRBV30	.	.	CAWSKRPNSGANVLTF	TGTGCCTGGAGTAAACGACCCAACTCTGGGGCCAACGTCCTGACTTTC
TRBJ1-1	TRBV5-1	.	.	CASSLDAQGIEAFF	TGCGCCAGCAGCTTGGACGCGCAGGGGATCGAAGCTTTCTTT
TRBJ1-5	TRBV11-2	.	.	CASSLGVDKPQHF	TGTGCCAGCAGCTTAGGGGTTGACAAGCCCCAGCATTTT
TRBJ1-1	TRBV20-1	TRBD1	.	CSAIGDRDAPDTEAFF	TGCAGTGCTATTGGCGACAGGGATGCTCCGGACACTGAAGCTTTCTTT
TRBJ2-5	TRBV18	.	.	CASSPPDSGETQYF	TGTGCCAGCTCACCACCGGACAGCGGGGAGACCCAGTACTTC
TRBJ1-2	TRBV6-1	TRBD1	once	CASSRDRGQKHYGYTF	TGTGCCAGCAGCCGGGACAGGGGGCAGAAACACTATGGCTACACCTTC
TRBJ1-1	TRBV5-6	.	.	CASSLVLHRDSAFF	TGTGCCAGCAGCTTGGTCCTCCACAGGGACTCGGCTTTCTTT
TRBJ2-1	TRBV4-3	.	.	CASSQGPGGRGNEQFF	TGCGCCAGCAGCCAGGGTCCAGGGGGGCGCGGGAATGAGCAGTTCTTC
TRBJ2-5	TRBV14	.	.	CASSQAVKTQYF	TGTGCCAGCAGCCAAGCCGTCAAGACCCAGTACTTC
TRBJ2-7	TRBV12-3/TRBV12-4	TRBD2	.	CASSLASGRAGEQYF	TGTGCCAGCAGTTTAGCTAGCGGGAGGGCGGGCGAGCAGTACTTC
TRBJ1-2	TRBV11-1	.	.	CASSPDTSYGYTF	TGTGCCAGCAGCCCCGACACGTCCTATGGCTACACCTTC
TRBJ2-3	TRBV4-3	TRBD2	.	CASSQGWGLDTDTQYF	TGCGCCAGCAGCCAAGGTTGGGGACTAGACACAGATACGCAGTATTTT
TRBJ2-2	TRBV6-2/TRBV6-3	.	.	CASSRLRLGTGELFF	TGTGCCAGCAGCCGACTACGTCTAGGCACCGGGGAGCTGTTTTTT
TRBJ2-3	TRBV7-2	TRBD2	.	CASSQLAGGGTDTQYF	TGTGCCAGCAGTCAACTAGCGGGAGGGGGCACAGATACGCAGTATTTT
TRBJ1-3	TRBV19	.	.	CASRSGNTIYF	TGTGCCAGTAGATCAGGAAACACCATATATTTT
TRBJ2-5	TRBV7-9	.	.	CASSLTPTGETQYF	TGTGCCAGCAGCTTAACCCCAACCGGGGAGACCCAGTACTTC
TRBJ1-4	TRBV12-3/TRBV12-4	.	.	CASSRRIDNEKLFF	TGTGCCAGCAGCCGACGGATCGATAATGAAAAACTGTTTTTT
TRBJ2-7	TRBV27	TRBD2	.	CASEAGTSYEQYF	TGTGCCAGCGAAGCCGGGACTAGCTACGAGCAGTACTTC
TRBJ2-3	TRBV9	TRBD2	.	CASSVMTSGTTDTQYF	TGTGCCAGCAGCGTTATGACTAGCGGGACCACAGATACGCAGTATTTT
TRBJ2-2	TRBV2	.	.	CASRIQGGTGELFF	TGTGCCAGCAGAATACAGGGAGGGACCGGGGAGCTGTTTTTT
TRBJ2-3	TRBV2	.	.	CASSAFTDTQYF	TGTGCCAGCAGTGCCTTCACAGATACGCAGTATTTT
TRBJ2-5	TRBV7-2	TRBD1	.	CASSLVPHRGIFPETQYF	TGTGCCAGCAGCTTAGTGCCGCACAGGGGGATTTTTCCAGAGACCCAGTACTTC
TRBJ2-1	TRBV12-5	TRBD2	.	CASGLVPGGHEQFF	TGTGCTAGTGGTTTGGTTCCGGGAGGCCATGAGCAGTTCTTC
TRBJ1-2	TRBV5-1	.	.	CASSLSGTNPEGYTF	TGCGCCAGCAGCTTGTCCGGGACCAACCCCGAAGGCTACACCTTC
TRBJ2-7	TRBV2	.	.	CASSVEGPPYEQYF	TGTGCCAGCAGTGTTGAGGGCCCTCCCTACGAGCAGTACTTC
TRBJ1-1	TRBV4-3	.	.	CASSQAYRREEVAEAFF	TGCGCCAGCAGCCAAGCGTATCGTCGGGAGGAGGTCGCTGAAGCTTTCTTT
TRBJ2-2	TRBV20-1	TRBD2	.	CSARDEVAGNTGELFF	TGCAGTGCTAGAGATGAGGTAGCGGGGAACACCGGGGAGCTGTTTTTT
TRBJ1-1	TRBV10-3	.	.	CAITRGGDTEAFF	TGTGCCATCACCCGAGGGGGGGACACTGAAGCTTTCTTT
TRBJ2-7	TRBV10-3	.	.	CAISEPSWAGQYF	TGTGCCATCAGTGAGCCCTCCTGGGCGGGGCAGTACTTC
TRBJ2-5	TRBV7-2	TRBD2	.	CASSLLPSGSVETQYF	TGTGCCAGCAGCTTACTACCTAGCGGGAGCGTGGAGACCCAGTACTTC
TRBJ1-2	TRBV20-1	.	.	CSAIKGYGYTF	TGCAGTGCTATAAAGGGCTATGGCTACACCTTC
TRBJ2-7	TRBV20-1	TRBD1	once	CSAGAGGTGRVEQYF	TGCAGTGCAGGCGCCGGCGGGACAGGGAGAGTTGAGCAGTACTTC
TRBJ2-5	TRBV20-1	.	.	CSARVPLQETQYF	TGCAGTGCTAGGGTCCCGTTGCAAGAGACCCAGTACTTC
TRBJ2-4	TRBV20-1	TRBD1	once	CSARRTGIGNIQYF	TGCAGTGCTAGACGGACAGGGATCGGAAACATTCAGTACTTC
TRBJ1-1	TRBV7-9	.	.	CASSRRAGDTEAFF	TGTGCCAGCAGCAGAAGGGCAGGGGACACTGAAGCTTTCTTT
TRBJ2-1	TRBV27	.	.	CASNLPGGPDNEQFF	TGTGCCAGCAACCTGCCGGGCGGGCCTGATAATGAGCAGTTCTTC
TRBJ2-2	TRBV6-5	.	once	CASTLRLTSGELFF	TGTGCCAGCACCCTCAGACTCACTTCCGGGGAGCTGTTTTTT
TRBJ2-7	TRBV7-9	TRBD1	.	CASSYDRVSYEQYF	TGTGCCAGCAGCTACGACAGGGTCTCCTACGAGCAGTACTTC
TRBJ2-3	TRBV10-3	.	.	CAISEIGGADTQYF	TGTGCCATCAGTGAAATCGGGGGAGCAGATACGCAGTATTTT
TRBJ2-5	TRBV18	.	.	CASSPQGQETQYF	TGTGCCAGCTCACCGCAAGGGCAAGAGACCCAGTACTTC
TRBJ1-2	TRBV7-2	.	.	CASSSYREPYGYTF	TGTGCCAGCAGCTCCTACAGAGAACCATATGGCTACACCTTC
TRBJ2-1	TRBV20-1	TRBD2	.	CSARRSSGGLSSYNEQFF	TGCAGTGCTAGGAGGTCTAGCGGGGGGCTCAGCTCCTACAATGAGCAGTTCTTC
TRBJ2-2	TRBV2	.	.	CASSVSRQGGGELFF	TGTGCCAGCAGTGTCTCGCGTCAGGGGGGCGGGGAGCTGTTTTTT
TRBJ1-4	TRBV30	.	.	CAWSVRGPQKLFF	TGTGCCTGGAGTGTACGGGGACCACAAAAACTGTTTTTT
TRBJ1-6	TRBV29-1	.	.	CSVKSSGNNSPLHF	TGCAGCGTTAAAAGTTCAGGGAACAATTCACCCCTCCACTTT
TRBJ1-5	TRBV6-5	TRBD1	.	CASSYPAGGSAFNQPQHF	TGTGCCAGCAGTTACCCCGCAGGGGGCTCGGCCTTCAATCAGCCCCAGCATTTT